This TCR beta chain was identified in a study of shared clonotypes between healthy human individuals. Study outcomes and limitations: Clonotypes that were shared across a handful of donors made up roughly 5.2% of naive CD4 clonotypes. On the whole, naive subsets had larger estimated richness than memory subsets had.

The CDR3 totals 15 residues. Germline assignment: CDR1 SGHRS and CDR2 YFSETQ. This clone occurred once. Its antigen remains unidentified. The junction departs from the called germline gene at one end, perhaps through a read error. Evenly divided among several immunoSEQ plates was the genomic DNA of each subset. DNA at about 210 ng, tens of thousands of T cell genomes, went into sorted-subset replicate PCRs. Clones were read by immunoSEQ multiplex PCR, and TCRdb kept only the in-frame ones, dropping some. This table has about 1.5 million clones, 95% to 99% appearing once. The sequence came from a man under 40 in good health. The material sequenced was naive CD4+ T cells sorted from blood. As to subset: CD45RA+ positively selected. The chain uses TRBV5-1 and TRBJ2-5; D might be TRBD1 or TRBD2, each matching 5 bases. CDR3 protein: CASSSGPLPGEAQYF. The DNA for the CDR3 is TGCGCCAGCAGCTCGGGACCTCTACCCGGAGAGGCCCAGTACTTC.